This T cell receptor beta chain was recovered during a study of cytomegalovirus exposure and HLA in healthy donors. Study-wide results and limits: A few chains tied to CMV proved CMV antigen-specific in vitro. Prior analysis indicated that the majority of TCR beta V segments exhibited productivity approximately 90% or approximately 30% of the time. Later, TCR association rates were found to vary by HLA locus, highest for DRB1 and lowest for HLA-C. Roughly even sequencing depth across donors was the assumption behind the presence/absence analyses.

Of note for this clone: What it binds is unknown.

The PCR made use of 60 Vbeta and 13 Jbeta primers. TCRdb's table, derived via immunoSEQ multiplex PCR, lists solely in-frame clones and lacks some. The sample has under 200,000 clones, roughly 76% seen once; the top ten hold around 2%. This CDR3 spans 14 amino acids. Deletions cut 1 base from V and 5 bases from J, with 11 bases between. Germline V gene data show CDR1 as SGHTA and CDR2 as FQGTGA. Sequenced input: PBMCs. The source is a human donor in good health. The rearrangement uses TRBV7-3 and TRBJ2-5; TRBD2 is a possible D gene (6 bases). CDR3 coding DNA: TGTGCCAGCAGCTTAAATGGGGGGAAGGAGACCCAGTACTTC. It yields the protein CASSLNGGKETQYF.